This section outlines one T cell receptor beta chain sequence together with its context. The antigen is unknown. Other DNA sequences in this specimen translate into the identical CDR3. V shed 2 bases, J shed 9 bases, and the junction held 5 bases outside the gene matches. Germline V gene lookup returns CDR1 GTSNPN and CDR2 SVGIG (reference sequence). This CDR3 comprises 12 residues. Sequencing of unstimulated naive, memory, effector memory and TEMRA subsets was performed in three donor pairs. Using immunoSEQ multiplex PCR, the repertoire was profiled, and TCRdb retains in-frame clones only, with some absent. This table has about 56,000 clones, around 98% appearing once. The data are from a study of siplizumab effects on memory and regulatory T cells. Findings and limits, study-wide: Mappable alloreactive CD4+ clones came from Treg cells around 65% of the time on average with siplizumab, against about 25% in controls.

Sample: naive CD8+ T cells sorted from blood. The J gene is TRBJ1-1, the V gene TRBV30, with 8 bases fitting TRBD1. The TCR sequence derives from a human donor in good health. The DNA of the CDR3 is TGTGCCTGGAGTCCCGGGACAGGAAAAGCTTTCTTT. Translated, it gives CAWSPGTGKAFF. Using reference TRBV30 and TRBJ1-1 for the parts outside the CDR3, the full variable domain is SQTIHQWPATLVQPVGSPLSLECTVEGTSNPNLYWYRQAAGRGLQLLFYSVGIGQISSEVPQNLSASRPQDRQFILSSKKLLLSDSGFYLCAWSPGTGKAFFGQGTRLTVV.